A selection of T cell receptor beta chains follows, all from one sample in a study of OX40 agonist ivuxolimab in advanced cancers. TCRdb keeps only in-frame clones here, not all; method: immunoSEQ multiplex PCR. The table lists under 40,000 clones, around three quarters of them singletons. Sequencing used CD4+ or CD8+ T cells sorted from blood, obtained in a trial of the OX40 agonist ivuxolimab. These receptors originate from an adult with an advanced solid tumor such as melanoma, head and neck, liver or kidney cancer. The CDR3 runs from the conserved cysteine through the conserved F or W. A D gene is named only where the DNA matches it firmly. Some rows mark clone size as missing; the rest say once, few, many or name a class of expanded clone.

v_gene: TRBV5-1; d_gene: -; abundance: -; j_gene: TRBJ2-3; CDR3aa: CASTATDTQYF; CDR3nt: TGCGCCAGCACGGCCACAGATACGCAGTATTTT
v_gene: TRBV5-4; d_gene: -; abundance: -; j_gene: TRBJ1-1; CDR3aa: CASSQSLGPTEAFF; CDR3nt: TGTGCCAGCAGCCAATCCTTGGGTCCCACTGAAGCTTTCTTT
v_gene: TRBV7-2; d_gene: -; abundance: -; j_gene: TRBJ2-1; CDR3aa: CASSWVRGNEQFF; CDR3nt: TGTGCCAGCAGCTGGGTCCGAGGCAATGAGCAGTTCTTC
v_gene: TRBV4-1; d_gene: TRBD1; abundance: -; j_gene: TRBJ1-1; CDR3aa: CASSQGDRGAEAFF; CDR3nt: TGCGCCAGCAGCCAAGGGGACAGGGGCGCTGAAGCTTTCTTT
v_gene: TRBV10-1; d_gene: TRBD2; abundance: once; j_gene: TRBJ2-1; CDR3aa: CASSAGTSGRNEQFF; CDR3nt: TGCGCCAGCAGTGCCGGGACTAGCGGGAGAAATGAGCAGTTCTTC
v_gene: TRBV18; d_gene: TRBD1; abundance: -; j_gene: TRBJ1-2; CDR3aa: CASSSSGTGGRNGYTF; CDR3nt: TGTGCCAGCTCATCCTCAGGGACAGGGGGAAGAAATGGCTACACCTTC
v_gene: TRBV5-4; d_gene: -; abundance: -; j_gene: TRBJ2-4; CDR3aa: CASSSPSLAKNIQYF; CDR3nt: TGTGCCAGCAGCTCTCCATCTTTGGCCAAAAACATTCAGTACTTC
v_gene: TRBV6-1; d_gene: TRBD2; abundance: -; j_gene: TRBJ2-1; CDR3aa: CASSAQPSGIYNEQFF; CDR3nt: TGTGCCAGCAGTGCCCAACCTAGCGGGATCTACAATGAGCAGTTCTTC
v_gene: TRBV5-1; d_gene: -; abundance: -; j_gene: TRBJ2-1; CDR3aa: CASSLGLDMNEQFF; CDR3nt: TGCGCCAGCAGCTTGGGCCTAGATATGAATGAGCAGTTCTTC
v_gene: TRBV18; d_gene: -; abundance: -; j_gene: TRBJ1-2; CDR3aa: CASSPQATGPYGYTF; CDR3nt: TGTGCCAGCTCACCACAAGCGACGGGACCCTATGGCTACACCTTC
v_gene: TRBV19; d_gene: TRBD2; abundance: few; j_gene: TRBJ2-3; CDR3aa: CASTAGGFTDTQYF; CDR3nt: TGTGCCAGTACGGCGGGAGGGTTCACAGATACGCAGTATTTT
v_gene: TRBV6-6; d_gene: TRBD1; abundance: -; j_gene: TRBJ1-5; CDR3aa: CASRGQGPSNQPQHF; CDR3nt: TGTGCCAGCAGAGGACAGGGACCTAGCAATCAGCCCCAGCATTTT
v_gene: TRBV6-6; d_gene: -; abundance: -; j_gene: TRBJ2-7; CDR3aa: CASSYKGEQYF; CDR3nt: TGTGCCAGCAGTTACAAGGGCGAGCAGTACTTC
v_gene: TRBV6-5; d_gene: -; abundance: -; j_gene: TRBJ2-5; CDR3aa: CASSLGLAETQYF; CDR3nt: TGTGCCAGCAGCTTAGGTCTAGCGGAGACCCAGTACTTC
v_gene: TRBV30; d_gene: -; abundance: -; j_gene: TRBJ2-7; CDR3aa: CAWSEFYEQYF; CDR3nt: TGTGCCTGGAGCGAATTTTACGAGCAGTACTTC
v_gene: TRBV19; d_gene: -; abundance: -; j_gene: TRBJ2-6; CDR3aa: CASSSPPGRSSGANVLTF; CDR3nt: TGTGCCAGTAGTTCTCCCCCGGGACGCTCCTCTGGGGCCAACGTCCTGACTTTC
v_gene: TRBV10-1; d_gene: -; abundance: -; j_gene: TRBJ2-5; CDR3aa: CASSPGSETQYF; CDR3nt: TGCGCCAGCAGTCCAGGGTCAGAGACCCAGTACTTC
v_gene: TRBV7-9; d_gene: -; abundance: -; j_gene: TRBJ1-1; CDR3aa: CASSLEVAERTFF; CDR3nt: TGTGCCAGCAGCTTAGAAGTGGCAGAAAGAACTTTCTTT
v_gene: TRBV2; d_gene: TRBD1; abundance: -; j_gene: TRBJ1-5; CDR3aa: CASERDRGLQPQHF; CDR3nt: TGTGCCAGCGAGCGGGACAGGGGTCTTCAGCCCCAGCATTTT
v_gene: TRBV6-5; d_gene: -; abundance: -; j_gene: TRBJ2-1; CDR3aa: CASSGVFSPVNEQFF; CDR3nt: TGTGCCAGCAGTGGGGTATTCTCGCCGGTCAATGAGCAGTTCTTC
v_gene: TRBV6-1; d_gene: -; abundance: once; j_gene: TRBJ2-7; CDR3aa: CASSGLRGALRANEQYF; CDR3nt: TGTGCCAGCAGTGGTCTTAGGGGAGCCCTAAGGGCCAACGAGCAGTACTTC
v_gene: TRBV19; d_gene: TRBD1; abundance: -; j_gene: TRBJ1-1; CDR3aa: CASSTRDRLNTEAFF; CDR3nt: TGTGCCAGTAGCACCCGGGACAGACTGAACACTGAAGCTTTCTTT
v_gene: TRBV18; d_gene: TRBD2; abundance: -; j_gene: TRBJ2-2; CDR3aa: CASSPGLAGAAGELFF; CDR3nt: TGTGCCAGCTCACCGGGACTAGCGGGAGCTGCGGGGGAGCTGTTTTTT
v_gene: TRBV7-9; d_gene: TRBD1; abundance: -; j_gene: TRBJ1-1; CDR3aa: CASSLGQGEGAFF; CDR3nt: TGTGCCAGCAGCTTAGGGCAGGGGGAAGGAGCTTTCTTT
v_gene: TRBV2; d_gene: -; abundance: -; j_gene: TRBJ2-2; CDR3aa: CASSPDSSNTGELFF; CDR3nt: TGTGCCAGCAGTCCTGACAGTTCGAACACCGGGGAGCTGTTTTTT
v_gene: TRBV6-6; d_gene: TRBD1; abundance: -; j_gene: TRBJ2-7; CDR3aa: CASSYDGQGYEQYF; CDR3nt: TGTGCCAGCAGTTACGACGGACAGGGCTACGAGCAGTACTTC
v_gene: TRBV10-3; d_gene: -; abundance: -; j_gene: TRBJ1-1; CDR3aa: CAISEPGNTEAFF; CDR3nt: TGTGCCATCAGTGAACCGGGGAACACTGAAGCTTTCTTT
v_gene: TRBV11-1; d_gene: -; abundance: few; j_gene: TRBJ2-3; CDR3aa: CASSLNFPPGTDTQYF; CDR3nt: TGTGCCAGCAGCTTAAACTTTCCACCGGGGACAGATACGCAGTATTTT
v_gene: TRBV9; d_gene: -; abundance: -; j_gene: TRBJ2-7; CDR3aa: CASSVALGVSEEQYF; CDR3nt: TGTGCCAGCAGCGTAGCTCTCGGGGTGTCTGAAGAGCAGTACTTC
v_gene: TRBV28; d_gene: -; abundance: -; j_gene: TRBJ2-1; CDR3aa: CAIDGWPYNEQFF; CDR3nt: TGTGCCATCGACGGATGGCCCTACAATGAGCAGTTCTTC
v_gene: TRBV7-9; d_gene: -; abundance: -; j_gene: TRBJ2-3; CDR3aa: CASRQQGGTDTQYF; CDR3nt: TGTGCCAGCAGACAGCAGGGAGGCACAGATACGCAGTATTTT
v_gene: TRBV28; d_gene: -; abundance: few; j_gene: TRBJ2-7; CDR3aa: CASSLQYEQYF; CDR3nt: TGTGCCAGCAGTCTCCAATACGAGCAGTACTTC
v_gene: TRBV5-1; d_gene: -; abundance: once; j_gene: TRBJ2-2; CDR3aa: CASSFWTDRELFF; CDR3nt: TGCGCCAGCAGCTTCTGGACCGACCGGGAGCTGTTTTTT
v_gene: TRBV7-2; d_gene: TRBD2; abundance: -; j_gene: TRBJ2-5; CDR3aa: CASSLSSGVKETQYF; CDR3nt: TGTGCCAGCAGCTTGAGTAGCGGGGTCAAAGAGACCCAGTACTTC
v_gene: TRBV4-1; d_gene: TRBD1; abundance: -; j_gene: TRBJ1-4; CDR3aa: CASSQGLTPGQGNEKLFF; CDR3nt: TGCGCCAGCAGCCAAGGTTTGACCCCGGGACAGGGTAATGAAAAACTGTTTTTT
v_gene: TRBV7-2; d_gene: -; abundance: -; j_gene: TRBJ2-7; CDR3aa: CASSLVYEQYF; CDR3nt: TGTGCCAGCAGCTTAGTTTACGAGCAGTACTTC
v_gene: TRBV7-3; d_gene: -; abundance: -; j_gene: TRBJ2-2; CDR3aa: CASSPTSGELFF; CDR3nt: TGTGCCAGCAGCCCAACATCCGGGGAGCTGTTTTTT